This paragraph reports one TCR beta chain. The sample originates from a study of blood T cell repertoires in COVID-19. In the study overall: In each case, the material was cDNA or gDNA derived from T cells, B-cell-depleted T cells, or PBMCs.

The CDR3 contains 18 residues. Trimming pared 4 bases from V and 2 bases from J, leaving 22 bases between. Germline values: CDR1 SGDLS, CDR2 YYNGEE. Some clones are missing from TCRdb's copy, which holds only in-frame ones; the method was immunoSEQ multiplex PCR. Here the sample spans a few hundred thousand clones, 80% to 85% being singletons. This chain uses TRBV9 with TRBJ1-3; perhaps TRBD1 as D (6 bases). The TCR originated in a man in his fifties who had recovered from COVID-19. Sequences were obtained from PBMCs or T cells enriched from blood (not recorded which). For the CDR3, the DNA is TGTGCCAGCAGCCCCGGTGGGGGCGGAATGGATGCTGGAAACACCATATATTTT. Encoded protein: CASSPGGGGMDAGNTIYF.